Listed below are T cell receptor beta chains from one sample, sequenced in a study of CD8+ T cells in alopecia areata. Produced via immunoSEQ multiplex PCR; TCRdb's table is partial and in-frame only. The sample carries about 180,000 clones, 51% recorded once. The material sequenced was CD8+ T cells sorted from blood, taken around week 53, from a patient treated with tofacitinib. These receptors were taken from a human donor with alopecia areata. CDR3s leave out the opening cysteine and the closing phenylalanine or tryptophan. Each record gives: D gene, J gene, CDR3 length, clone size, V gene, CDR3 protein. The D gene is left open where the match is weak. Some rows mark clone size as missing; the rest say once, few, many or name a class of expanded clone.

>.|TRBJ1-1|12|.|TRBV7-9
ASSPDGLNTEAF
>.|TRBJ1-5|9|few|TRBV7-9
ATIAGKPQH
>.|TRBJ2-6|18|.|TRBV4-3
ASSQYTQQGRASGANVLT
>.|TRBJ2-7|14|.|TRBV27
ASSPSAGKLTYEQY
>.|TRBJ1-2|13|.|TRBV13
ASSSLVEGNYGYT
>.|TRBJ1-4|14|.|TRBV12-5
ASGIPQDATNEKLF
>TRBD1|TRBJ2-7|12|.|TRBV27
ASSPNDRGAEQY
>.|TRBJ2-1|13|few|TRBV10-3
AISERQNSYNEQF
>.|TRBJ1-2|13|.|TRBV4-2
ASSQDFGHEYGYT
>.|TRBJ2-7|11|.|TRBV13
ASSYDREDEQY
>.|TRBJ1-2|11|.|TRBV5-4
ASSLDGPYGYT
>.|TRBJ2-3|12|.|TRBV9
ASSVGSATDTQY
>.|TRBJ2-6|11|.|TRBV9
ASSPPGANVLT
>TRBD2|TRBJ2-7|9|.|TRBV20-1
SALGGYEQY
>.|TRBJ1-2|12|few|TRBV29-1
SVEDVTENYGYT
>TRBD2|TRBJ2-3|14|.|TRBV4-2
ASSQDFSGGADTQY
>.|TRBJ1-5|11|few|TRBV10-3
AISVSGSQPQH
>.|TRBJ1-1|15|.|TRBV4-1
ASSPITLAQRQGEAF
>.|TRBJ1-2|13|.|TRBV9
ASSVALTSVYGYT
>.|TRBJ2-7|9|few|TRBV30
AWSPAYEQY
>.|TRBJ1-2|10|.|TRBV7-9
ASSFPGHGYT
>.|TRBJ1-1|11|.|TRBV7-9
ASSPTVNTEAF
>.|TRBJ2-7|11|.|TRBV29-1
SVGGGTSYEQY
>.|TRBJ2-7|11|.|TRBV15
ATSRDRAHEQY
>.|TRBJ2-7|13|.|TRBV7-8
ASSPRRLISYEQY
>.|TRBJ1-2|12|few|TRBV28
ASSFIGPNYGYT
>.|TRBJ2-5|11|few|TRBV12-5
ASAADIGETQY
>.|TRBJ1-2|10|.|TRBV12-5
ASGSDSYGYT
>TRBD1|TRBJ1-1|14|.|TRBV6-5
ASGWVPQGKGTEAF
>.|TRBJ1-2|11|.|TRBV7-9
ASSLGHYEGYT
>TRBD1|TRBJ2-7|16|.|TRBV4-3
ASSQIFLRDRSSYEQY
>.|TRBJ2-1|10|few|TRBV14
ASSQVRGEQF
>.|TRBJ2-1|13|.|TRBV5-1
ASSLEGGSYNEQF
>.|TRBJ2-7|12|few|TRBV13
ASSNPGRDYEQY
>TRBD1|TRBJ1-1|12|.|TRBV29-1
SVEGQGVDTEAF
>TRBD1|TRBJ1-6|13|few|TRBV6-5
ASSGQEGRNSPLH
>.|TRBJ2-2|12|few|TRBV5-4
ASSLSESTGELF
>.|TRBJ2-3|14|.|TRBV9
ASSPVRDMGTDTQY
>TRBD1|TRBJ2-5|13|.|TRBV7-9
ASSFYRGLEETQY
>.|TRBJ1-1|13|.|TRBV30
AWSLGREMNTEAF
>TRBD2|TRBJ2-1|14|.|TRBV27
ASSFGLASSYNEQF
>.|TRBJ1-1|10|.|TRBV7-9
ASSLVLEGAF
>.|TRBJ2-2|9|.|TRBV30
AWSHGMELF
>.|TRBJ2-7|11|.|TRBV4-1
ASSAGSFYEQY
>TRBD1|TRBJ1-5|13|.|TRBV19
ASSRDREGNQPQH
>.|TRBJ2-5|11|.|TRBV10-1
ASSEDSQETQY
>.|TRBJ2-5|9|.|TRBV10-3
AIRSEETQY
>.|TRBJ2-2|14|few|TRBV2
ASSFRDTANTGELF
>.|TRBJ1-1|11|few|TRBV2
ASTVSSFLEAF
>.|TRBJ1-2|15|.|TRBV7-9
ASSLVGSPGGRYGYT
>.|TRBJ1-2|11|.|TRBV4-2
ASSHPGSYGYT
>.|TRBJ1-3|12|.|TRBV5-1
ASSLSGPGNTIY
>.|TRBJ2-7|11|.|TRBV13
ASSPQLRYEQY
>.|TRBJ1-2|14|.|TRBV4-2
ASSQESTEAFYGYT